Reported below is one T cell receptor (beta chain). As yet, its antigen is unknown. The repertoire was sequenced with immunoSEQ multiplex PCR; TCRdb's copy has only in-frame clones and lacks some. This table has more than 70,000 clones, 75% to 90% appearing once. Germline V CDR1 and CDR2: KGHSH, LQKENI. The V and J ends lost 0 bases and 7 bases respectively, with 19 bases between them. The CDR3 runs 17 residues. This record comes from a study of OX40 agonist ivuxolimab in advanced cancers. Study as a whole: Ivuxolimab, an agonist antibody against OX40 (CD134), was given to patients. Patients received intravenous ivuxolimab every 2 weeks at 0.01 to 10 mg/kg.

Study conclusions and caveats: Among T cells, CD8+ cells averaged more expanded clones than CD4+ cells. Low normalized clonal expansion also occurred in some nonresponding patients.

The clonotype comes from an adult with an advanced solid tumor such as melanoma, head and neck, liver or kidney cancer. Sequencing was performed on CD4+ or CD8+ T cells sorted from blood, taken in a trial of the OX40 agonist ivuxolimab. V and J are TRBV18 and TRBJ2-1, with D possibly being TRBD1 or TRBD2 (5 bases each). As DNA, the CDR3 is TGTGCCAGCTCACCACCGGGGACCCAAGGGGTTGGGAATGAGCAGTTCTTC. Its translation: CASSPPGTQGVGNEQFF.